This TCR beta chain was captured by sequencing in a study of T-cell reconstitution after alpha-beta-depleted transplantation in children. Preparation of the TCRbeta library used unique molecular identifiers. TCRdb re-analysed the PCR reads in MiXCR, keeping a single row per CDR3 protein. The table records 450,000 to 550,000 distinct CDR3 sequences, about an eighth of them present only once. This CDR3 has 15 residues. The germline CDR1 and CDR2 sequences are MNHEY and SMNVEV (reference sequence). V lost 4 bases and J lost 6, with 16 bases in between. Note on this clonotype: The antigen is unknown.

Notes on the study in general: There were reportedly several hundred expanded graft clones from which alpha-beta T cells came about two months after transplant. Surviving recipient T cells and thymic progenitors accounted for the high day-60 TCRbeta diversity observed in some patients.

The chain joins TRBV27 to TRBJ2-1, with D possibly being TRBD2 (5 bases). This sequence originates from a female patient between 2 and 15 years old who had a stem cell transplant for aplastic anemia, so the T cells may come from the graft donor. The source material was PBMCs, mostly from graft donor cells, sampled 180 days after TCRalphabeta/CD19-depleted stem cell transplant. The CDR3 bases are TGTGCCAGCAGTTCCCGCGGACTCGAGGGCAATGAGCAGTTCTTC. Translation gives CASSSRGLEGNEQFF.